Presented here are 16 T cell receptor beta chains from one specimen sequenced in a study of tumor-infiltrating lymphocytes in localized non-small cell lung cancer. Some clones are missing from TCRdb's copy, which holds only in-frame ones; the method was immunoSEQ multiplex PCR. The sample holds 15,000 or so clones; 81% are singletons and the top ten take under 3%. Specimen: lung tumor tissue. The receptors here all came from a human donor with non-small cell lung cancer.

The chain uses TRBV27 and TRBJ2-7; tentative D call: TRBD1 (5 bases). The CDR3 totals 12 residues. The germline CDR1 and CDR2 sequences are MNHEY and SMNVEV (reference sequence). V was pared by 2 bases and J by 3 bases, with 5 bases between. The CDR3 sequence is CASSLTGYEQYF. The CDR3, as DNA: TGTGCCAGCAGTTTAACAGGCTACGAGCAGTACTTC.

The gene calls are TRBV7-7 and TRBJ2-6; 11 bases map to TRBD2. Trimming took 5 bases from V and 0 from J; bases not matched to a gene: 9. CDR1 is SSHAT and CDR2 is FNYEAQ in the germline V gene (reference sequence). There are 19 residues in the CDR3. Here the CDR3 reads CASSPRGTSGNSGANVLTF. As DNA, the CDR3 is TGTGCCAGCAGCCCCCGCGGGACTAGCGGAAACTCTGGGGCCAACGTCCTGACTTTC. Full variable domain (rest looked up from reference TRBV7-7 and TRBJ2-6): GAGVSQSPRYKVTKRGQDVTLRCDPISSHATLYWYQQALGQGPEFLTYFNYEAQPDKSGLPSDRFSAERPEGSISTLTIQRTEQRDSAMYRCASSPRGTSGNSGANVLTFGAGSRLTVL.

This chain joins TRBV30 and TRBJ2-1; D unclear. V lost 1 base to trimming and J lost 4 bases, with 2 bases between them. The germline gives CDR1 GTSNPN, CDR2 SVGIG (reference sequence). The CDR3 has 11 amino acids. CDR3 DNA: TGTGCCTGGAGTGGATACAATGAGCAGTTCTTC. Protein product: CAWSGYNEQFF.

The chain joins TRBV7-2 to TRBJ2-3; D may be TRBD2 (5 bases). The V end lost 0 bases, the J end lost 1 base, and 11 bases lay between the germline ends. This CDR3 contains 16 residues. Germline V gene lookup returns CDR1 SGHTA and CDR2 FQGNSA. Here the CDR3 reads CASSLAGRGGTDTQYF. The CDR3 coding sequence is TGTGCCAGCAGCTTAGCCGGCCGGGGTGGCACAGATACGCAGTATTTT. The entire variable domain, with the rest obtained from reference TRBV7-2 and TRBJ2-3, is as follows: GAGVSQSPSNKVTEKGKDVELRCDPISGHTALYWYRQSLGQGLEFLIYFQGNSAPDKSGLPSDRFSAERTGGSVSTLTIQRTQQEDSAVYLCASSLAGRGGTDTQYFGPGTRLTVL.

This chain uses TRBV29-1 with TRBJ2-7; D is unresolved. Germline loops: CDR1 SQVTM, CDR2 ANQGSEA. Trimming shortened V by 6 bases and J by 4 bases, and 10 bases separated the two germline ends. The CDR3 has 11 amino acids. CDR3 residues: CSVVTGYEQYF. The CDR3, as DNA: TGCAGCGTCGTAACCGGGTACGAGCAGTACTTC.

The V and J genes are TRBV7-9 and TRBJ2-5; 10 bases are a match to TRBD2. The V segment lost 5 bases and the J segment 4 bases; nucleotides outside the gene matches: 10. This CDR3 contains 16 residues. Looked up from germline, CDR1 is SEHNR and CDR2 is FQNEAQ (reference sequence). CDR3 nucleotide sequence: TGTGCCAGCAGCCCTACCCAAGCGGGAGGGGTAGAGACCCAGTACTTC. Encoded protein: CASSPTQAGGVETQYF.

This clone was observed once. V and J are TRBV4-3 and TRBJ2-2; no definite D call. V was clipped by 2 bases and J by 0 bases, with 7 bases between them. The CDR3 has 15 residues. The germline CDR1 and CDR2 sequences are LGHNA and YSLEER. In DNA, the CDR3 is TGCGCCAGCAGCCAACAACAGACGAACACCGGGGAGCTGTTTTTT. Its translation is CASSQQQTNTGELFF.

This clone has more than one count but fewer than ten. The CDR3 DNA follows: TGCGCCAGCAGCCAAGATACCCAGGCTAACTATGGCTACACCTTC. It encodes CASSQDTQANYGYTF. The V gene is TRBV4-3, the J gene TRBJ1-2, with D unresolved. Looked up from germline, CDR1 is LGHNA and CDR2 is YSLEER. V was cut by 0 bases and J by 0 bases, with 8 bases left in between. The CDR3 covers 15 residues.

The CDR3 DNA follows: TGTGCCAGCAGCCCCACAGGGAGCGGGAACTATGGCTACACCTTC. Translating gives CASSPTGSGNYGYTF. The J gene is TRBJ1-2, the V gene TRBV6-5; D perhaps matches TRBD1 (6 bases). CDR3 size: 15 residues. The V gene's germline CDR1 is MNHEY and CDR2 SVGAGI. The V end lost 6 bases, the J end lost 2 bases, and 16 bases lay between the germline ends.

This clone appeared a single time. J is TRBJ2-5 and V is TRBV9; 9 bases map to TRBD1. The CDR3 contains 15 residues. The germline gives CDR1 SGDLS, CDR2 YYNGEE. The V and J ends lost 3 bases and 5 bases, in that order; junction bases with no gene match: 8. The CDR3 loop is CASSGGDRVYETQYF. In nucleotides, the CDR3 is TGTGCCAGCAGCGGGGGGGACAGGGTTTATGAGACCCAGTACTTC.

V usage is TRBV4-2 and J usage is TRBJ2-7, with D tentatively TRBD2 (6 bases). There are 15 residues in the CDR3. V was pared by 4 bases and J by 2 bases, with 15 bases between. The germline CDR1 and CDR2 sequences are LGHNA and YNFKEQ. CDR3: CASSPTSTGAYEQYF. The CDR3 region has the DNA TGTGCCAGCAGCCCTACTAGCACCGGGGCCTACGAGCAGTACTTC.

By share of the sample, this clone is medium-sized. V and J are TRBV28 and TRBJ2-2, with 7 nucleotides matching TRBD1. The CDR3 has 15 residues. V trimming: 4 bases; J trimming: 3 bases; junction bases outside the gene matches: 5. Germline CDR1 MDHEN, CDR2 SYDVKM. The CDR3 loop is CASSSGQKDTGELFF. The CDR3 DNA reads as TGTGCCAGCAGTTCGGGACAGAAGGACACCGGGGAGCTGTTTTTT.

The chain carries TRBV27 and TRBJ2-7; D perhaps matches TRBD1 (7 bases). Between the trimmed V and J ends, which lost 3 bases and 2 bases, there was a span of 14 bases. This CDR3 has 15 residues. Germline V lookup: CDR1 MNHEY, CDR2 SMNVEV (reference sequence). For the CDR3, the DNA is TGTGCCAGCAGTTTGGGCAGGGGGAGGACCTACGAGCAGTACTTC. Protein product: CASSLGRGRTYEQYF.

This clone has only a few counts. The V and J genes are TRBV30 and TRBJ1-2, with D unresolved. The germline CDR1 and CDR2 sequences are GTSNPN and SVGIG (reference sequence). Trimming shortened V by 0 bases and J by 2 bases, and 7 bases separated the two germline ends. The CDR3 loop spans 13 amino acids. The CDR3 nucleotides are TGTGCCTGGAGTGTGGACGAAAACTATGGCTACACCTTC. The encoded protein is CAWSVDENYGYTF.

The chain uses TRBV5-6 and TRBJ2-1; D could derive from TRBD1 or TRBD2 (5 bases each). This CDR3 comprises 13 residues. Per the germline V gene, CDR1 is SGHDT and CDR2 is YYEEEE. V was trimmed by 7 bases and J by 5 bases, leaving 13 bases between them. The CDR3 DNA is TGTGCCAGCGTGCGCAGGGACCACAATGAGCAGTTCTTC. This codes for CASVRRDHNEQFF.

This clone was found a few times. The chain has TRBV29-1 and TRBJ1-1; 7 nucleotides line up with TRBD1. J gave up 2 bases and V 7 bases, and 4 bases lay outside the gene matches. Germline CDR1 is SQVTM and CDR2 is ANQGSEA. The CDR3 has 12 residues. Here the CDR3 reads CSAGQTNTEAFF. CDR3 sequence (DNA): TGCAGCGCGGGACAGACCAACACTGAAGCTTTCTTT.